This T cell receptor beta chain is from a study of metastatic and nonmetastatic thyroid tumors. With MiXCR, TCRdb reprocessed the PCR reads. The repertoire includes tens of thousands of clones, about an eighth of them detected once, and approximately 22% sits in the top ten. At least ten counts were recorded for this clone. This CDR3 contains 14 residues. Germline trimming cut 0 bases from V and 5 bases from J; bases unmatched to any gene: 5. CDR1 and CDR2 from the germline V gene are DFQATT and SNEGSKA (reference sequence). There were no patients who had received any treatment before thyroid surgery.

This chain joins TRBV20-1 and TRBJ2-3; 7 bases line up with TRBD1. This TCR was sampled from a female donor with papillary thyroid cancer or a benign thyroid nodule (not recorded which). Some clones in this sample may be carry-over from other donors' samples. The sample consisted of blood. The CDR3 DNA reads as TGCAGTGCTAGAGAAGGGACAGACAGAGATACGCAGTATTTT. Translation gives CSAREGTDRDTQYF.